This T cell receptor (beta chain) was identified in a study of OX40 agonist ivuxolimab in advanced cancers. The data were produced by immunoSEQ multiplex PCR, yet TCRdb's version contains in-frame clones alone and is incomplete. Among about 68,000 clones listed, around nine tenths were seen once. The CDR3 is 13 residues long. The J segment lost 6 bases and the V segment lost 4 bases, leaving 4 bases of the junction unmatched. Germline V CDR1 and CDR2: SGHDT, YYEEEE. Sequencing was performed on CD4+ or CD8+ T cells sorted from blood, taken in a trial of the OX40 agonist ivuxolimab. J is TRBJ2-7 and V is TRBV5-6, with TRBD1 matching 10 bases. The receptor was isolated from an adult with an advanced solid tumor such as melanoma, head and neck, liver or kidney cancer. The CDR3 loop reads CASSHRDRGEQYF. CDR3 DNA sequence: TGTGCCAGCAGCCACCGGGACAGGGGCGAGCAGTACTTC.